This T cell receptor beta chain was recovered during a study of blood T cell repertoires in COVID-19. About the study: The United States, Italy and Spain were the sources of the acute and convalescent COVID-19 samples. PBMCs, B-cell-depleted T cells, or T cells provided the cDNA or gDNA that made up the material.

This CDR3 is 14 amino acids long. Germline loops: CDR1 SGHKS, CDR2 YYEKEE (reference sequence). The V end lost 2 bases, the J end lost 2 bases, and 11 bases lay between the germline ends. Original processing notes: Cell counts per sample came from amplifying reference gene primers. Measured with immunoSEQ multiplex PCR; TCRdb has only the in-frame clones, and not every one. V and J calls and clone size are those listed in that table; D and trimming were worked out from the DNA. The table has approximately 230,000 clones, around 90% seen once. The sequencing sample was made of peripheral blood. The chain couples TRBV5-5 to TRBJ2-7; D unclear. This clonotype was obtained from an older man with acute or convalescent COVID-19. CDR3 sequence (DNA): TGTGCCAGCAGCTTCATGACAAACCCCTACGAGCAGTACTTC. The encoded protein is CASSFMTNPYEQYF.